Below are 18 T cell receptor beta chains sequenced from a single sample in a study of blood T cell repertoires in COVID-19. Sequencing was performed with immunoSEQ multiplex PCR; in TCRdb, only in-frame clones are kept and a portion is missing. The sample consists of around 100,000 clones, about 86% of them appearing once. The sequencing input was peripheral blood. These receptors all stem from a human donor in a cohort sampled during active COVID-19.

A word on this clone: A junction end diverges from the germline sequence, so it may reflect a read error. The chain employs TRBV7-9 and TRBJ1-2; the match to TRBD1 covers 7 bases. The germline gives CDR1 SEHNR, CDR2 FQNEAQ (reference sequence). CDR3 length: 13 residues. The CDR3 is CASSLGGSRGQAF. The CDR3 DNA follows: TGTGCCAGCAGCTTAGGAGGGTCGAGGGGGCAAGCCTTC.

The chain joins TRBV12-5 to TRBJ2-3; the match to TRBD2 covers 7 bases. J lost 4 bases, V lost 6 bases, and 7 bases had no gene match. This CDR3 spans 14 amino acids. Germline V lookup: CDR1 LGHNT, CDR2 FRNRAP. The CDR3 sequence: CASGAGGRADTQYF. The DNA of the CDR3 is TGTGCTAGTGGGGCCGGGGGGAGGGCAGATACGCAGTATTTT. Based on the CDR3 plus reference TRBV12-5 and TRBJ2-3, the full variable domain is DARVTQTPRHKVTEMGQEVTMRCQPILGHNTVFWYRQTMMQGLELLAYFRNRAPLDDSGMPKDRFSAEMPDATLATLKIQPSEPRDSAVYFCASGAGGRADTQYFGPGTRLTVL.

This clone was found once. This rearrangement joins TRBV7-6 to TRBJ2-7; TRBD1 matches at 7 bases. The CDR3 contains 15 residues. J lost 2 bases, V lost 5 bases, and 9 bases had no gene match. CDR1 is SGHVS and CDR2 is FNYEAQ in the germline V gene. The DNA of the CDR3 is TGTGCCAGCAGCCAAGGGGACAGAAGAACCTACGAGCAGTACTTC. Translation: CASSQGDRRTYEQYF.

The chain combines TRBV19 with TRBJ1-1; D is possibly TRBD1 (6 bases). Germline V gene data show CDR1 as LNHDA and CDR2 as SQIVND (reference sequence). Trimming took off 2 bases at V and 3 bases at J, with 13 bases between the two ends. The CDR3 consists of 15 residues. The CDR3 DNA follows: TGTGCCAGTAGTATAACTACAGGGTGGGACACTGAAGCTTTCTTT. Its translation is CASSITTGWDTEAFF.

The V gene is TRBV4-2, the J gene TRBJ2-7; D unresolved. Germline V gives CDR1 LGHNA, CDR2 YNFKEQ. The CDR3 extends over 13 amino acids. V dropped 1 base and J dropped 3 bases, with 7 bases sitting between them. CDR3 DNA: TGTGCCAGCAGCCAAGCACTAAACTACGAGCAGTACTTC. Its protein product is CASSQALNYEQYF.

In its sample, this clone was seen a few times. V and J are TRBV7-9 and TRBJ2-1; TRBD2 agrees at 7 bases. CDR3 length equals 15 residues. From germline, CDR1 is SEHNR and CDR2 FQNEAQ (reference sequence). The junction had 10 bases not matched to a gene; V was cut back by 3 bases and J by 8 bases. The chain's CDR3 is CASSFPRGRADEQFF. CDR3 sequence (DNA): TGTGCCAGCAGCTTCCCGAGAGGGAGGGCCGATGAGCAGTTCTTC.

The chain uses TRBV7-2 and TRBJ1-2, with 9 bases matching TRBD1. From germline, CDR1 is SGHTA and CDR2 FQGNSA. The V and J ends lost 5 bases and 6 bases, in that order; junction bases with no gene match: 4. This CDR3 contains 13 residues. The CDR3 DNA reads as TGTGCCAGCAGCCTGGGACAGGGTAATGGCTACACCTTC. Protein sequence: CASSLGQGNGYTF.

J is TRBJ1-6 and V is TRBV5-6; D not resolved. V lost 1 base to trimming and J lost 1 base, with 6 bases between them. This CDR3 spans 15 amino acids. Germline-derived CDR1 and CDR2 are SGHDT and YYEEEE. CDR3 region: CASSLRESYNSPLHF. The CDR3 DNA is TGTGCCAGCAGCTTGCGGGAGTCCTATAATTCACCCCTCCACTTT. Using reference TRBV5-6 and TRBJ1-6 for the parts outside the CDR3, the full variable domain is DAGVTQSPTHLIKTRGQQVTLRCSPKSGHDTVSWYQQALGQGPQFIFQYYEEEERQRGNFPDRFSGHQFPNYSSELNVNALLLGDSALYLCASSLRESYNSPLHFGNGTRLTVT.

The gene calls are TRBV4-1 and TRBJ2-1, with 16 bases matching TRBD2. This CDR3 is built from 17 residues. Germline V CDR1 and CDR2: MGHRA, YSYEKL. The junction had 3 bases not matched to a gene; V was cut back by 3 bases and J by 4 bases. CDR3 DNA sequence: TGCGCCAGCAGCCAGGGACTAGCGGGGGGGCCGTACAATGAGCAGTTCTTC. It codes for CASSQGLAGGPYNEQFF.

This clone has just a few counts. The V gene is TRBV29-1, the J gene TRBJ2-7, with 9 positions matching TRBD1. Per germline, CDR1 SQVTM and CDR2 ANQGSEA. V trimming: 1 base; J trimming: 4 bases; junction bases outside the gene matches: 5. CDR3 length: 14 residues. This CDR3 is CSVEAGTGTYEQYF. The CDR3 DNA reads TGCAGCGTTGAAGCCGGGACAGGGACGTACGAGCAGTACTTC.

The rearrangement joins TRBV3-1 (or the pseudogene TRBV3-2) to TRBJ1-4; TRBD1 agrees at 7 bases. This CDR3 comprises 14 residues. The ends lost 4 bases at V and 7 bases at J; junction bases unmatched: 6. Looked up from germline, CDR1 is LGHDT and CDR2 is YNNKEL (reference sequence). The CDR3 protein is CASSPRRDSEKLFF. The CDR3 nucleotides are TGTGCCAGCAGCCCAAGACGGGACAGTGAAAAACTGTTTTTT.

Only one count was recorded for this clone. In DNA form, the CDR3 reads TGTGCCATCAGTGACCCGAGCGGGAGGGCCGGTGAGACCCAGTACTTC. Its translation is CAISDPSGRAGETQYF. The genes are TRBV10-3 and TRBJ2-5; 10 bases are a match to TRBD2. The CDR3 has 16 residues. Losses at the gene ends were 3 bases for V and 5 bases for J; bases not matched to a gene: 9. The germline V gene has CDR1 ENHRY and CDR2 SYGVKD.

The chain combines TRBV27 with TRBJ2-7; TRBD1 matches 10 bases. The CDR3 is made up of 17 amino acids. V was clipped by 6 bases and J by 4 bases; unmatched bases: 15. Germline CDR1 and CDR2: MNHEY and SMNVEV (reference sequence). The CDR3 DNA follows: TGTGCCAGCAGCGGACAGGGGGTTTTGAGAGGTCTATACGAGCAGTACTTC. This translates into CASSGQGVLRGLYEQYF.

This clone appeared once. The genes are TRBV3-1 (or the pseudogene TRBV3-2) and TRBJ2-7, with D possibly being TRBD1 (5 bases). CDR1 LGHDT and CDR2 YNNKEL come from the germline V gene (reference sequence). V dropped 4 bases and J dropped 4 bases, with 11 bases sitting between them. This CDR3 is built from 13 residues. In DNA form, the CDR3 reads TGTGCCAGCAGCCCTCGACAGAGTTACGAGCAGTACTTC. As protein: CASSPRQSYEQYF.

V and J are TRBV30 and TRBJ1-1, with D hard to call. Germline CDR1 and CDR2: GTSNPN and SVGIG (reference sequence). The CDR3 is made up of 12 amino acids. V was shortened by 0 bases and J by 6 bases, with 8 bases between the two germline ends. The CDR3 spells CAWSVGGPEAFF. Here the CDR3 DNA reads TGTGCCTGGAGTGTAGGCGGTCCTGAAGCTTTCTTT.

This clone was seen once. The chain uses TRBV7-6 and TRBJ2-7, with D unresolved. Per the germline V gene, CDR1 is SGHVS and CDR2 is FNYEAQ. The V end lost 5 bases, the J end lost 4 bases, and 9 bases lay between the germline ends. The CDR3 contains 12 residues. CDR3 nucleotide sequence: TGTGCCAGCAGCCTCCGGTCGTACGAGCAGTACTTC. The encoded protein is CASSLRSYEQYF.

The chain recombines TRBV7-7 with TRBJ2-2, with D possibly TRBD2 on 5 matching bases. Germline V gene sequence: CDR1 SSHAT, CDR2 FNYEAQ (reference sequence). V lost 4 bases, J lost 4 bases, and 13 bases lay in between. CDR3 length: 15 residues. CDR3 nucleotides: TGTGCCAGCAGCTCCCGGGAATCGAGCACCGGGGAGCTGTTTTTT. Encoded protein: CASSSRESSTGELFF.

This rearrangement joins TRBV9 to TRBJ2-3; tentatively, D is TRBD2 (6 bases). Deletions cut 3 bases from V and 12 bases from J, with 14 bases between. CDR3 length: 12 residues. The germline CDR1 and CDR2 sequences are SGDLS and YYNGEE. CDR3 nucleotides: TGTGCCAGCAGCGGCGGGACTTCCTCACAGTATTTT. Translating gives CASSGGTSSQYF.